This passage covers 20 T cell receptor beta chains from one sample sequenced in a study of technical replicates of blood from a handful of donors. Clones were sequenced by immunoSEQ multiplex PCR, and TCRdb holds only the in-frame ones, with some missing. The sample has 75,000 to 100,000 clones, around 94% seen once. Sequencing was performed on T cells isolated from PBMCs. The receptors derive from a human donor in good health.

The genes are TRBV7-2 and TRBJ2-1; 7 bases fit TRBD2. The CDR3 loop spans 15 amino acids. With V trimmed by 5 bases and J by 0 bases, 4 bases remained unmatched. CDR1 and CDR2 (germline): SGHTA, FQGNSA. CDR3 sequence: CASSPASGSYNEQFF. CDR3 sequence (DNA): TGTGCCAGCAGCCCAGCTAGCGGCTCCTACAATGAGCAGTTCTTC. Full variable domain (outside the CDR3, taken from reference TRBV7-2 and TRBJ2-1): GAGVSQSPSNKVTEKGKDVELRCDPISGHTALYWYRQSLGQGLEFLIYFQGNSAPDKSGLPSDRFSAERTGGSVSTLTIQRTQQEDSAVYLCASSPASGSYNEQFFGPGTRLTVL.

This clone has a single count. This sequence joins TRBV7-3 and TRBJ1-2; D remains ambiguous. The CDR3 is 14 amino acids. The germline V and J ends were trimmed by 1 base and 3 bases, with 9 bases remaining between them. Germline assignment: CDR1 SGHTA and CDR2 FQGTGA. The CDR3 loop reads CASSLMVLDYGYTF. The CDR3 bases are TGTGCCAGCAGCTTAATGGTACTAGACTATGGCTACACCTTC.

The V gene is TRBV7-6, the J gene TRBJ2-3; D is perhaps TRBD2 (6 bases). The CDR3 covers 15 residues. Germline values: CDR1 SGHVS, CDR2 FNYEAQ. Trimming stripped 0 bases from V and 0 bases from J, with 7 bases between. CDR3 sequence: CASSLAGGSTDTQYF. For the CDR3, the DNA is TGTGCCAGCAGCTTAGCGGGAGGCAGCACAGATACGCAGTATTTT. Full variable domain (rest looked up from reference TRBV7-6 and TRBJ2-3): GAGVSQSPRYKVTKRGQDVALRCDPISGHVSLYWYRQALGQGPEFLTYFNYEAQQDKSGLPNDRFSAERPEGSISTLTIQRTEQRDSAMYRCASSLAGGSTDTQYFGPGTRLTVL.

A single count supports this clone. The rearrangement links TRBV27 to TRBJ2-2, with D possibly being TRBD2 (5 bases). Germline loops: CDR1 MNHEY, CDR2 SMNVEV (reference sequence). V was cut by 6 bases and J by 2 bases, with 10 bases left in between. CDR3 length: 14 residues. CDR3 DNA sequence: TGTGCCAGCAGGTCGAGGACTAACACCGGGGAGCTGTTTTTT. It specifies CASRSRTNTGELFF.

The chain is built from TRBV23-1 and TRBJ1-2; D is possibly TRBD1 (6 bases). TRBV23-1 is filed as an ORF, its function uncertain. This CDR3 has 18 amino acids. The V end lost 0 bases, the J end lost 0 bases, and 17 bases lay between the germline ends. Written as DNA, the CDR3 is TGCGCCAGCAGTCAATCGGTGGGGTCAGGGGATCCTAACTATGGCTACACCTTC. It specifies CASSQSVGSGDPNYGYTF.

The chain joins TRBV19 to TRBJ2-7; 7 bases are a match to TRBD1. CDR1 and CDR2 from the germline V gene are LNHDA and SQIVND (reference sequence). CDR3 length: 13 amino acids. The junction had 4 bases not matched to a gene; V was cut back by 4 bases and J by 4 bases. The DNA for the CDR3 is TGTGCCAGTAGTACCGGGACAGAATACGAGCAGTACTTC. Translated: CASSTGTEYEQYF.

The count of this clone is one. This chain uses TRBV27 with TRBJ2-7; D may be TRBD2 (6 bases). CDR1 and CDR2 (germline): MNHEY, SMNVEV (reference sequence). Trimming cost V 3 bases and J 5 bases, with 14 bases left between them. This CDR3 is built from 14 residues. This CDR3 reads CASSFVLGLDEQYF. CDR3 coding DNA: TGTGCCAGCAGTTTTGTTCTGGGACTGGACGAGCAGTACTTC.

The rearrangement joins TRBV19 to TRBJ1-1, with 10 bases that match TRBD1. V lost 6 bases, J lost 6 bases, and 4 bases stayed unmatched. This CDR3 spans 13 amino acids. Germline V gives CDR1 LNHDA, CDR2 SQIVND (reference sequence). DNA of the CDR3: TGTGCCAGTAGCCGACAGGGGGCTGCTGAAGCTTTCTTT. Residues: CASSRQGAAEAFF.

The V gene is TRBV14, the J gene TRBJ2-2; 11 bases match TRBD2. CDR1 is SGHDN, CDR2 FVKESK, per germline. Trimming at V came to 6 bases and at J to 2 bases, leaving 8 bases not matched to a gene. This CDR3 has 17 amino acids. The CDR3 spells CASRLGLAGRNTGELFF. DNA of the CDR3: TGTGCCAGCAGACTCGGACTAGCGGGCAGAAACACCGGGGAGCTGTTTTTT.

This chain links TRBV19 with TRBJ1-3; tentative D call: TRBD1 (6 bases). Trimming left V 6 bases short and J 2 bases short, with 14 bases between. The CDR3 sequence is 15 residues long. Germline assignment: CDR1 LNHDA and CDR2 SQIVND (reference sequence). The CDR3 spells CASRRPGVAGNTIYF. CDR3 DNA: TGTGCCAGTAGACGACCAGGGGTAGCTGGAAACACCATATATTTT.

This chain links TRBV6-1 with TRBJ1-1; no clear D. Trimming removed 1 base at V and 7 bases at J, with 13 bases between. Germline V gene sequence: CDR1 MNHNS, CDR2 SASEGT. This CDR3 contains 14 residues. The CDR3 loop is CASSEEYKAGEAFF. The CDR3 nucleotides read TGTGCCAGCAGTGAAGAGTATAAGGCAGGTGAAGCTTTCTTT.

The chain recombines TRBV28 with TRBJ2-5; maybe TRBD2 (6 bases). This CDR3 is 16 amino acids long. CDR1 is MDHEN and CDR2 is SYDVKM in the germline V gene. V lost 5 bases to trimming and J lost 2 bases, with 18 bases between them. CDR3 amino acids: CASSIPSGQLQETQYF. CDR3 nucleotides: TGTGCCAGCAGTATACCCAGCGGGCAGCTACAAGAGACCCAGTACTTC.

The rearrangement joins TRBV5-1 to TRBJ1-2; 7 bases agree with TRBD1. The CDR3 covers 14 residues. V lost 0 bases, J lost 6 bases, and 5 bases stayed unmatched. The germline V gene has CDR1 SGHRS and CDR2 YFSETQ. DNA of the CDR3: TGCGCCAGCAGCTTGGAGGGACAGAGAGATGGCTACACCTTC. This codes for CASSLEGQRDGYTF.

The chain couples TRBV27 to TRBJ2-7; 10 bases fit TRBD1. This CDR3 contains 16 residues. With V trimmed by 0 bases and J by 6 bases, 8 bases remained unmatched. CDR1 is MNHEY and CDR2 is SMNVEV in the germline V gene (reference sequence). CDR3 coding DNA: TGTGCCAGCAGTTTATCATCCGGGACAGGGGTACCCGAGCAGTACTTC. Translated, it gives CASSLSSGTGVPEQYF.

The chain couples TRBV27 to TRBJ2-6; 9 bases map to TRBD1. V was clipped by 5 bases and J by 4 bases; unmatched bases: 9. In germline, CDR1 is MNHEY, CDR2 SMNVEV (reference sequence). CDR3 size: 17 residues. Written as DNA, the CDR3 is TGTGCCAGCAGTAAGACAGGGGGGGTTTACGGGGCCAACGTCCTGACTTTC. Its protein product is CASSKTGGVYGANVLTF. Based on the CDR3 plus reference TRBV27 and TRBJ2-6, the full variable domain is EAQVTQNPRYLITVTGKKLTVTCSQNMNHEYMSWYRQDPGLGLRQIYYSMNVEVTDKGDVPEGYKVSRKEKRNFPLILESPSPNQTSLYFCASSKTGGVYGANVLTFGAGSRLTVL.

The gene calls are TRBV4-3 and TRBJ2-1; the match to TRBD2 covers 7 bases. CDR1 is LGHNA, CDR2 YSLEER, per germline. V lost 4 bases to trimming and J lost 4 bases; unmatched junction nucleotides: 10. This CDR3 contains 16 residues. Here the CDR3 DNA reads TGCGCCAGCAGCCTTTCCCCTAGCGGACTTTACAATGAGCAGTTCTTC. It is translated as CASSLSPSGLYNEQFF.

This chain links TRBV19 with TRBJ1-2; 9 bases agree with TRBD1. The CDR3 sequence is 12 residues long. The germline V gene has CDR1 LNHDA and CDR2 SQIVND (reference sequence). This CDR3 reads CAAAGQGYGYTF. The CDR3 coding sequence is TGTGCGGCAGCGGGACAGGGCTATGGCTACACCTTC. Full variable domain (missing parts from reference TRBV19 and TRBJ1-2): DGGITQSPKYLFRKEGQNVTLSCEQNLNHDAMYWYRQDPGQGLRLIYYSQIVNDFQKGDIAEGYSVSREKKESFPLTVTSAQKNPTAFYLCAAAGQGYGYTFGSGTRLTVV.

This chain connects TRBV18 to TRBJ1-2, with 11 positions matching TRBD1. Germline-derived CDR1 and CDR2 are KGHSH and LQKENI. V dropped 2 bases and J dropped 6; count of bases not matched to a gene: 8. CDR3 length: 16 amino acids. The DNA of the CDR3 is TGTGCCAGCTCACCAGGGTGGACAGGGGGCAGGGATGGCTACACCTTC. It codes for CASSPGWTGGRDGYTF.

This rearrangement joins TRBV5-4 to TRBJ2-7; a possible D gene is TRBD2 (6 bases). Between the trimmed V and J ends, which lost 2 bases and 3 bases, there was a span of 15 bases. CDR1 SGHNT and CDR2 YYREEE come from the germline V gene (reference sequence). This CDR3 comprises 15 residues. Written as DNA, the CDR3 is TGTGCCAGCAGCTTTAAACGGGAGTCTTACTACGAGCAGTACTTC. Translation: CASSFKRESYYEQYF.

This clone occurred a few times. The chain links TRBV20-1 to TRBJ2-5; D remains ambiguous. V was shortened by 5 bases and J by 1 base, with 5 bases between the two germline ends. In germline, CDR1 is DFQATT, CDR2 SNEGSKA (reference sequence). The CDR3 contains 11 residues. The DNA of the CDR3 is TGCAGTGCTCAACTCCAAGAGACCCAGTACTTC. Translating it yields CSAQLQETQYF.